Each of the 8 T cell receptor beta chains below was sequenced from the same sample in a study of graft-versus-host responses after intestinal transplantation. The protocol was immunoSEQ multiplex PCR, while the TCRdb copy is restricted to in-frame clones and leaves out a portion. The sample holds about 45,000 clones; roughly 91% are singletons and the top ten take roughly 4.5%. The sample was PBMCs, taken 524 days after transplant. The receptor source for this set is a human patient who received an intestinal transplant, so some T cells may come from the graft donor.

The J gene is TRBJ2-2, the V gene TRBV4-1; D not certain. The germline V gene encodes CDR1 MGHRA and CDR2 YSYEKL. The V end was cut by 2 bases, the J end by 6 bases, with 4 bases between. The CDR3 covers 12 residues. The CDR3 loop is CASSQLPGELFF. DNA of the CDR3: TGCGCCAGCAGCCAACTTCCCGGGGAGCTGTTTTTT.

This clone appeared a single time. The genes are TRBV28 and TRBJ1-1; 8 bases fit TRBD1. The CDR3 spans 15 residues. V shed 5 bases, J shed 3 bases, and the junction held 8 bases outside the gene matches. Germline V gene data show CDR1 as MDHEN and CDR2 as SYDVKM. This CDR3 reads CASSPWDRRDTEAFF. The CDR3 region has the DNA TGTGCCAGCAGTCCCTGGGACAGGAGAGACACTGAAGCTTTCTTT.

This chain uses TRBV9 with TRBJ2-1; 9 nucleotides match TRBD2. This CDR3 spans 16 amino acids. The V segment lost 4 bases and the J segment 2 bases; nucleotides outside the gene matches: 7. The V gene's germline CDR1 is SGDLS and CDR2 YYNGEE. CDR3 coding DNA: TGTGCCAGCAGCCCCCTAGCGGGAAGAACCTACAATGAGCAGTTCTTC. Translating it yields CASSPLAGRTYNEQFF.

V and J are TRBV5-1 and TRBJ1-3; no clear D. V was pared by 5 bases and J by 0 bases, with 9 bases between. Germline V gene data show CDR1 as SGHRS and CDR2 as YFSETQ. CDR3 length: 14 amino acids. The chain's CDR3 is CASSRLGSGNTIYF. CDR3 in DNA: TGCGCCAGCAGTCGCTTGGGCTCTGGAAACACCATATATTTT.

This chain uses TRBV4-1 with TRBJ2-1; D gene unclear. Looked up from germline, CDR1 is MGHRA and CDR2 is YSYEKL. The germline V and J ends were trimmed by 4 bases and 6 bases, with 4 bases remaining between them. The CDR3 length is 11 residues. The DNA for the CDR3 is TGCGCCAGCAGCCTAGGCAATGAGCAGTTCTTC. Its protein product is CASSLGNEQFF.

The DNA for the CDR3 is TGCAGCGTTTGCGGCAGGATGAACACTGAAGCTTTCTTT. Its protein product is CSVCGRMNTEAFF. The chain combines TRBV29-1 with TRBJ1-1, with D hard to call. Germline V gives CDR1 SQVTM, CDR2 ANQGSEA. The CDR3 has 13 amino acids. V gave up 5 bases and J gave up 0 bases, with 10 bases separating them.

In regard to this clone: Its ends do not fully match the called genes, so a read error is possible. The V gene is TRBV11-3, the J gene TRBJ2-7, with TRBD2 as a possible D gene (6 bases). In germline, CDR1 is SGHNT, CDR2 YENEEA. This CDR3 is 15 amino acids long. CDR3 loop: CASSPRRGWSSEQYF. CDR3 bases: TGTGCCAGCAGCCCCCGGAGGGGCTGGTCCTCCGAGCAGTACTTC. The variable domain in full, completed from reference TRBV11-3 and TRBJ2-7, reads EAGVVQSPRYKIIEKKQPVAFWCNPISGHNTLYWYLQNLGQGPELLIRYENEEAVDDSQLPKDRFSAERLKGVDSTLKIQPAELGDSAVYLCASSPRRGWSSEQYFGPGTRLTVT.

The rearrangement uses TRBV7-9 and TRBJ2-7, with 8 bases matching TRBD2. There are 15 residues in the CDR3. After removal of 3 bases from V and 7 bases from J, the junction contained 11 bases not matched to a gene. Germline V gene sequence: CDR1 SEHNR, CDR2 FQNEAQ (reference sequence). Here the CDR3 reads CASSLGTGLASEQYF. The CDR3 nucleotides read TGTGCCAGCAGCTTGGGAACTGGACTAGCATCTGAGCAGTACTTC.